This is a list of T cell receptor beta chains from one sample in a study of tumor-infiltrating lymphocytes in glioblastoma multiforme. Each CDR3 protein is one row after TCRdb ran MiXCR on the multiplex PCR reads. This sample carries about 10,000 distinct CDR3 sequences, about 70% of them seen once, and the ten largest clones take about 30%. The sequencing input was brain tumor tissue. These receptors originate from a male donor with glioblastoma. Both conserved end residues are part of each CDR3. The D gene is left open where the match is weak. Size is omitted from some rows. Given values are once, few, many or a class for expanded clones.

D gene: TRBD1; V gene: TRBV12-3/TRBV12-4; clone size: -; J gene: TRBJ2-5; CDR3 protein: CAYTPGQSPQETQYF; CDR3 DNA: TGTGCCTATACACCGGGACAGAGCCCCCAAGAGACCCAGTACTTC
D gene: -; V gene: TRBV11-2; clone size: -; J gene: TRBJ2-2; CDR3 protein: CASIGKRAGAGELFF; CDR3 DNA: TGTGCCAGCATTGGCAAGCGGGCCGGAGCCGGGGAGCTGTTTTTT
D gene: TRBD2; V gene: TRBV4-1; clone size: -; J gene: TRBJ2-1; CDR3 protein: CASSQEVSGRAFQDNEQFF; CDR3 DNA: TGCGCCAGCAGCCAAGAGGTTAGCGGGAGGGCCTTTCAGGACAATGAGCAGTTCTTC
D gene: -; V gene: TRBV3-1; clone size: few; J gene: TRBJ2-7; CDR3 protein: CASSLRGEQYF; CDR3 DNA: TGTGCCAGCAGCCTCAGGGGCGAGCAGTACTTC
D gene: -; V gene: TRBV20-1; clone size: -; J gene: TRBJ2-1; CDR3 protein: CDARDEAGLYEQFF; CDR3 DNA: TGCGATGCTAGAGATGAGGCAGGGCTATATGAGCAGTTCTTC
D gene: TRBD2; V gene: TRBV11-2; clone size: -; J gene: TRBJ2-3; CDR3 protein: CASSLFYSGGITDAQYF; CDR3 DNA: TGTGCCAGCAGCTTATTTTACTCGGGAGGGATCACAGATGCGCAGTATTTT
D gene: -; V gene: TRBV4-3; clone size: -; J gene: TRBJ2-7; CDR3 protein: CASSPEAADEQYF; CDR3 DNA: TGCGCCAGCAGCCCAGAAGCCGCCGACGAGCAGTACTTC
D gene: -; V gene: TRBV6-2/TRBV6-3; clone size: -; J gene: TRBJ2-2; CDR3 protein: CASRYGGAGTGELSF; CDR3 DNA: TGTGCCAGCAGATACGGTGGGGCGGGGACCGGGGAGCTGTCTTTT
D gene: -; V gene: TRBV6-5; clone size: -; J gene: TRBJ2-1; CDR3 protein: CASSYSTPSEQFF; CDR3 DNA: TGTGCCAGCAGTTACTCGACCCCGAGTGAGCAGTTCTTC
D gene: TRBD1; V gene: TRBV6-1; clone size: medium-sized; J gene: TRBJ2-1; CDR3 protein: CASSELDRGPYNEQFF; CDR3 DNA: TGTGCCAGCAGTGAACTGGACAGGGGCCCTTACAATGAGCAGTTCTTC
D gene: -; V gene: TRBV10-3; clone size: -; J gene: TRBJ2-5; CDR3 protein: CAISGQETQCF; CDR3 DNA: TGTGCCATCAGTGGACAAGAGACCCAGTGCTTC
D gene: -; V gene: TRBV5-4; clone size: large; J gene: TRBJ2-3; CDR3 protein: CASSLESRTTDTQYF; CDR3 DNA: TGTGCCAGCAGCTTGGAGAGTAGAACCACAGATACGCAGTATTTT
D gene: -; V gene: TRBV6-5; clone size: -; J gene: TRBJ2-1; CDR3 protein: CASSSRPYRDGQFF; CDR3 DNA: TGTGCCAGCAGTTCCAGGCCCTATAGGGACGGGCAGTTCTTC
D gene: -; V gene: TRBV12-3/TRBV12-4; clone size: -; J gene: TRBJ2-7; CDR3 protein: CSSSLQPGEPYF; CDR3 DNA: TGTTCCAGCAGTTTACAGCCTGGTGAGCCGTACTTC
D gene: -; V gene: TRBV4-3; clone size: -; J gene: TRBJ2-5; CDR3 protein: CASSDSNGAGRVGQYF; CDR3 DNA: TGCGCCAGCAGCGATTCAAATGGGGCGGGTAGGGTTGGCCAGTACTTC
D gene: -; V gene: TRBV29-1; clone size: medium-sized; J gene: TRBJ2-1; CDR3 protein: CSTRDVSSYNEQFF; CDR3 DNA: TGCAGCACTCGGGACGTGAGCTCCTACAATGAGCAGTTCTTC
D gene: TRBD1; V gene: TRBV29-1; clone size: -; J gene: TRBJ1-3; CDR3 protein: CSVGQGFGNTIYF; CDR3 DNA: TGCAGCGTTGGACAGGGATTTGGAAACACCATATATTTC
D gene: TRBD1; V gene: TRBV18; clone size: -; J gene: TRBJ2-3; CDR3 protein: CASSPFVQGATDTQYF; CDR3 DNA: TGTGCCAGCTCACCATTTGTCCAGGGGGCTACAGATACGCAGTATTTT
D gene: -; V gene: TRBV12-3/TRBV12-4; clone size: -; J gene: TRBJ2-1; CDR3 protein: CASSLRRSSYNEQFF; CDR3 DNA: TGTGCCAGCAGTCTCCGACGAAGCTCCTACAATGAGCAGTTCTTC
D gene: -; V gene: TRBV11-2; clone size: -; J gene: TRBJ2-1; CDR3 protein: CASSLRGVGGIEQFF; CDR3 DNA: TGCGCCAGCAGCTTACGTGGGGTTGGAGGGATTGAGCAGTTCTTC
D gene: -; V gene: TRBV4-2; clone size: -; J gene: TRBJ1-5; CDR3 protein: CAISQDTGKGQPQHF; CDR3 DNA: TGTGCCATCAGCCAAGATACAGGGAAGGGTCAGCCCCAGCATTTT
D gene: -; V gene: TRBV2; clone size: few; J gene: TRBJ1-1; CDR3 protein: CASSEDGTLNTEAFF; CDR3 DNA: TGTGCCAGCAGTGAGGATGGGACGCTGAACACTGAAGCTTTCTTT
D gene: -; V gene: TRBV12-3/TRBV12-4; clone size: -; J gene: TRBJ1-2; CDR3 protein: CASSLGTRNYGYTF; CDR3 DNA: TGTGCCAGCAGTCTGGGGACTCGTAACTATGGCTACACCTTC
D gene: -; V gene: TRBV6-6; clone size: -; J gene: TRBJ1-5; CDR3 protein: CASRQWDQPQHF; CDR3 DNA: TGTGCCAGCAGACAATGGGATCAGCCCCAGCATTTT
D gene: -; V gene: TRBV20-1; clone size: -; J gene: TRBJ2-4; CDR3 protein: CTARDPDSGIRKGKNIQYF; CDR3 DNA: TGCACTGCTAGAGACCCGGACAGCGGGATTCGGAAAGGCAAAAACATTCAGTACTTC
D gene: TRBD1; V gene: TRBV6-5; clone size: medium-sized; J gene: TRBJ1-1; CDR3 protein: CASSLTGTGAFF; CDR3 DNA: TGTGCCAGCAGTTTGACAGGGACGGGGGCTTTCTTT
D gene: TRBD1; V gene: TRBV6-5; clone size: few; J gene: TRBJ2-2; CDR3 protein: CASSYSEGAGELFF; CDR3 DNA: TGTGCCAGCAGTTATAGTGAGGGGGCTGGGGAGCTGTTTTTT
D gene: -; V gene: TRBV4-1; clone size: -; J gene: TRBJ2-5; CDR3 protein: CASSQDTKETQYF; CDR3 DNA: TGCGCCAGCAGCCAAGACACCAAGGAGACCCAGTACTTC
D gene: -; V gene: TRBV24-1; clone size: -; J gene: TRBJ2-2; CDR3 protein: CATESRGGPTGELFF; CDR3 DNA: TGTGCCACCGAATCTAGGGGGGGACCCACCGGGGAACTGTTTTTT
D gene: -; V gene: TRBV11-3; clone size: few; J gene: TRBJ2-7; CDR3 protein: CASSLQSEQYF; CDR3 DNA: TGTGCCAGCAGCCTCCAGAGCGAGCAGTACTTC
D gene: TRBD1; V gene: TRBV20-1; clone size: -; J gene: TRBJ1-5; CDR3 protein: CSARDSDRAINQPQHF; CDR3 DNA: TGCAGTGCTAGAGATTCGGACAGGGCAATCAATCAGCCCCAGCATTTT
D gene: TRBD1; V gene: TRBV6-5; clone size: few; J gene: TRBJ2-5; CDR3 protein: CASSLGGTGGESQYF; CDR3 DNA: TGTGCCAGCAGTCTAGGCGGGACAGGGGGAGAGTCCCAGTACTTC
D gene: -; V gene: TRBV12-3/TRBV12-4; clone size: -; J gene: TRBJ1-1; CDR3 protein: CASSLGPSTEAFF; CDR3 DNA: TGTGCGAGCAGTCTCGGGCCGAGCACTGAAGCTTTCTTT
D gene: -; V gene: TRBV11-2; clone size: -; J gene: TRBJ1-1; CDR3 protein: CASSLGASTKAFF; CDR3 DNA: TGTGCCAGCAGCTTAGGGGCGAGCACTAAAGCTTTCTTT
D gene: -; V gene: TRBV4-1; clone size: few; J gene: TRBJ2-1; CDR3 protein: CASSLNGGERQFF; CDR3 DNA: TGCGCCAGCAGCCTCAACGGAGGGGAAAGGCAGTTCTTC
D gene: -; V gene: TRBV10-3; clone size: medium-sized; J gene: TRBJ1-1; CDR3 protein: CATGGDMNTEAFF; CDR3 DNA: TGTGCCACCGGGGGAGACATGAACACTGAAGCTTTCTTT
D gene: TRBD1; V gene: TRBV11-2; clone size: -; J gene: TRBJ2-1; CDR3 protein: CASSLFSGQGGNEQFF; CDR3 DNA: TGTGCCAGCAGCTTATTCTCCGGACAGGGGGGGAATGAGCAGTTCTTC
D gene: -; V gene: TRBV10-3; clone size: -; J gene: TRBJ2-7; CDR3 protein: CAFRGGPPSYEQYF; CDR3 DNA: TGTGCCTTCAGGGGGGGCCCTCCCTCCTACGAGCAGTACTTC
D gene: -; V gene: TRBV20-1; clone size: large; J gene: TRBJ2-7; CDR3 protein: CSATKLGYEQYF; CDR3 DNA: TGCAGTGCTACAAAATTGGGCTACGAGCAGTACTTC
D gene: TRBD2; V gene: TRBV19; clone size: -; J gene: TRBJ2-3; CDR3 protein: CASSWSGGSVSDTQYF; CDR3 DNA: TGTGCCAGTAGTTGGTCGGGAGGAAGCGTGAGTGATACGCAGTATTTT
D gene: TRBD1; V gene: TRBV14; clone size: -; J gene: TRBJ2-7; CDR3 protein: CATRQGVVGYEQYF; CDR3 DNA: TGTGCCACCAGACAGGGGGTTGTCGGCTACGAGCAGTACTTC
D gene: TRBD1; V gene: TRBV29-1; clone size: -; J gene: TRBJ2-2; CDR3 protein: CSVNRGTGELFF; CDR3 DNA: TGCAGCGTTAACAGGGGAACCGGGGAGCTGTTTTTT
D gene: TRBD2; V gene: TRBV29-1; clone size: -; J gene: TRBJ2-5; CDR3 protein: CSVARTSGSETQYF; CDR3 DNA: TGCAGCGTTGCCCGGACTAGCGGCTCGGAGACCCAGTACTTC
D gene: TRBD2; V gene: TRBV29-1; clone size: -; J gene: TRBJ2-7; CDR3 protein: CSVNGASGFYEQYF; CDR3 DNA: TGCAGCGTGAATGGGGCTAGCGGATTCTACGAGCAGTACTTC
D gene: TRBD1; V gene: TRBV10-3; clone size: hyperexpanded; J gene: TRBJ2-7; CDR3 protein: CAISESGQEQYF; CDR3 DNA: TGTGCCATCAGTGAGTCGGGACAGGAGCAGTACTTC
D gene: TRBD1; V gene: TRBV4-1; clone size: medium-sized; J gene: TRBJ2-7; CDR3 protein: CASSPDRTYEQYF; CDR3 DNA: TGCGCCAGCAGCCCGGACAGGACCTACGAGCAGTACTTC
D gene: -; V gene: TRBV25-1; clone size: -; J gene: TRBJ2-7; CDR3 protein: CASSDPPGQGSYERYF; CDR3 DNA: TGTGCCAGCAGTGACCCCCCGGGGCAGGGCTCCTACGAGCGGTACTTC
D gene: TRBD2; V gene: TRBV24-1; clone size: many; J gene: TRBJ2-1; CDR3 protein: CATSDRAGGYYNEQFF; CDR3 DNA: TGTGCCACCAGTGACCGAGCGGGAGGCTACTACAATGAGCAGTTCTTC
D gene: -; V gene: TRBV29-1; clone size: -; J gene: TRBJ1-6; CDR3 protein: CSIARDGESPLHF; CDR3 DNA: TGCAGCATTGCCAGGGACGGAGAATCACCCCTACACTTT
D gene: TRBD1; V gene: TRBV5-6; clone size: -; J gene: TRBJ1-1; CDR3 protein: CASSFRTGNLNTEAFF; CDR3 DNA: TGTGCCAGCAGCTTCAGGACAGGTAACTTGAACACTGAAGCTTTCTTT
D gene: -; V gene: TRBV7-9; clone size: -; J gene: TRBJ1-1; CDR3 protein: CVSNLTPLGQHTEAFF; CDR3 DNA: TGTGTCAGCAACCTCACGCCCCTAGGACAGCACACTGAAGCTTTCTTT
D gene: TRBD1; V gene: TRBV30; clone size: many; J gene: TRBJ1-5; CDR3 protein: CAWSARTGGGQPQHF; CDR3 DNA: TGTGCCTGGAGTGCCCGGACAGGGGGAGGTCAGCCCCAGCATTTT
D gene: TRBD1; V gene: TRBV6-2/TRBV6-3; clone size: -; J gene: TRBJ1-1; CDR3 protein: CTSRLRRDRGGTEAFF; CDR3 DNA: TGTACCAGCAGACTACGCCGGGACAGGGGTGGAACTGAAGCTTTCTTT